This section outlines one T cell receptor (beta chain) sequence together with its context. What it binds is not known. Germline loops: CDR1 SGDLS, CDR2 YYNGEE. The CDR3 has 14 residues. V was trimmed by 4 bases and J by 2 bases, leaving 12 bases between them. Treatment given: 19 received Ad26.COV2.S at low or high dose, single or two shots; five or six received placebo; per-sample allocation not given. Samples were taken on day 63 after the first vaccine or placebo injection. These data are taken from a study of Ad26.COV2.S vaccination and SARS-CoV-2 variants. Overall study results and limits: After vaccination, substantial breadth of spike-specific CD8+ and CD4+ responses was reported. Assessments of TCR breadth and depth may have underestimated the total T cell responses.

Repertoires were generated with immunoSEQ multiplex PCR, while TCRdb's copy carries only in-frame clones and drops some. In the table there are around 300,000 clones, 88% of which are singletons. The TCR was taken from a person aged 18-65 years who received the Ad26.COV2.S COVID-19 vaccine or a placebo. This chain joins TRBV9 and TRBJ1-1, with D maybe TRBD1 (5 bases). This specimen consisted of peripheral blood, obtained in a trial of Ad26.COV2.S vaccine versus placebo. CDR3 in DNA: TGTGCCAGCAGCTCGGGACGGGAAAACACTGAAGCTTTCTTT. Residues: CASSSGRENTEAFF.